The source of this T cell receptor (beta chain) is a study of cytomegalovirus exposure and HLA in healthy donors (dated by TCRdb to 2016 to 2017). Turning to the overall study: An earlier analysis of around 600 of the donors reported roughly 300 Gb of sequence data and roughly 110 million unique TCR beta sequences from 190 million or so T cells. Approximately 300 gigabases of sequencing data and roughly 90 million unique TCR sequences were included in an early release covering roughly 700 HLA-typed donors. Of the 300 to 450 genotyped donors, less than 85% were placed in the genetic ancestry cluster associated with self-reported Caucasian donors. The study was designed to test whether signatures of past pathogen exposure could be identified by cataloging public T cell receptors. The T cell repertoires of 670 or so subjects were profiled by immunosequencing and related to cytomegalovirus serostatus. A separate validation cohort of over 95 different subjects was used in addition to the roughly 700-subject first cohort. High-throughput TCR immunosequencing, statistical association of individual TCRs with disease status, and machine learning were combined to predict cytomegalovirus infection status. In a later analysis, previously published TCR beta repertoires from 550 to 700 donors were re-analyzed and high-resolution HLA genotyping was added so that TCR occurrence patterns could be studied. In the later analysis, no new phenotypic data were used to find candidate immune exposures; instead, reliance was placed on TCR beta sequences and their occurrence across donors. In an earlier analysis of 587 of the donors, high-throughput TCR beta sequencing was used to judge whether each TCR beta V gene segment behaved as functional or pseudogenic. Donor age, sex, ethnicity and CMV serostatus were collected together with the repertoire data. A later genetic analysis took genome-wide SNP genotypes for about 60% of the roughly 670 donors and used that subset as a discovery cohort. Every discovery cohort repertoire had been produced on one sequencing platform. HLA typing covered class I and class II loci at four-digit resolution. Typing coverage varied by locus: 629-630 donors for A, B, C, DRB1 and DQB1; more than 500 for DQA1; about 600 for DPA1; 450 to 480 for DPB1. Because of strong linkage in the cohort, five DR-DQ haplotypes were treated as single units for association and clustering. Across 300 to 400 genotyped donors of the cohort, an average of about 240,000 unique TCR beta nucleotide sequences per donor were sequenced, and about a sixth of those sequences were non-productive.

Worth noting for this clone: No antigen is known for it. Per-nucleotide qualities are absent, and no much larger clonotype sits a single base away.

Library prep was done by the immunoSEQ multiplex PCR assay. The multiplex PCR relied on a mix of 60 forward primers for TCR Vbeta segments and 13 reverse primers for TCR Jbeta segments. A multiplex PCR assay on genomic DNA amplified the CDR3 region of rearranged TCR beta genes. The Illumina HiSeq System was used to sequence the amplified TCR beta libraries as 87-base-pair reads. As for how the authors treated the data: A later analysis tallied 75 million to 95 million unique TCR beta chains across the 700 or so repertoires, and around 10 million of those chains were shared by two or more donors. Raw reads were error-corrected and collapsed into unique sequences by a nearest-neighbor algorithm in which closely related sequences were merged to remove PCR and sequencing errors. V, D and J gene segments were assigned by aligning CDR3 sequences to IMGT reference sequences. For a sequence to be retained, a match of at least six nucleotides was required to both a V gene segment and a J gene segment. Rearrangements were classified as productive when the CDR3 lacked stop codons and remained in frame with V and J, and all other rearrangements were classified as non-productive. Following IMGT convention, CDR3 was defined as the stretch from the second conserved V-encoded cysteine to the conserved J-encoded phenylalanine. The earlier analysis of 587 of the donors excluded sequences that lacked an unambiguous match to a single V gene segment. An earlier analysis of under 750 of the donors called V segments functional above 56.7% productive rearrangements and segregating when the between-donor standard deviation exceeded 5%. A statistical classification framework was built for diagnosing cytomegalovirus status from the catalog of TCR beta chain sequences. In a later analysis, V and J genes were assigned by comparing TCR nucleotide sequences against IMGT/GENE-DB human TR gene sequences. The TCRdist pipeline was used in a later analysis to assign CDR3 sequences and most-parsimonious VDJ recombination scenarios. In a later analysis, each TCR beta chain was defined by its CDR3 amino acid sequence together with its V-gene family, and reads lacking a unique V-gene family were excluded. A later analysis removed 450 to 600 highly shared, low-generation-probability nucleotide sequences to deal with suspected cross-contamination and a sequencing artifact. In a later analysis, a clonal expansion index for each public chain was calculated from normalized within-repertoire ranks of inferred template counts. A later analysis computed generation probabilities with a VDJ recombination model fitted to out-of-frame rearrangements, and checked the results against IGoR. In a later analysis, TCR-TCR, TCR-HLA and TCR-CMV co-occurrence was scored with hypergeometric tests, and a repertoire-size bias correction was applied to TCR pairs. To estimate false discovery rates, a later analysis permuted the HLA or CMV assignments 20 times. A later analysis grouped co-occurring TCRs with DBSCAN, adding TCRdist sequence similarity when clustering within HLA-allele-positive subsets. For co-occurrence clustering, repertoires with fewer than 30,000 or more than 120,000 public chains were excluded, along with several repertoires with anomalous nucleotide sharing. Not all clones reach the TCRdb copy of this immuneACCESS table, which keeps in-frame sequences only. Checked studies attribute under half of the gap to unresolved V genes and leave the rest unexplained. V and J calls and clone size are copied from that table; D and trimming were computed from the DNA. This sample is represented by tens of thousands of clones; roughly 77% of them were singletons. The ten largest clones represent around 2% of the sample.

Findings and caveats that apply to the study as a whole: Assigning TCR associations to individual alleles was difficult when HLA alleles, especially DR and DQ, strongly co-occurred. In a later analysis, HLA-associated TCR beta chains showed more clonal expansion and lower generation probabilities than non-associated chains that were equally common. A total of 164 TCR beta chains were listed by the study as associated with cytomegalovirus. A cluster of highly shared sequence variants was judged likely to be a technical artifact of the sequencing pipeline. HLA typing was unavailable for some donors at each locus, so association tests used only the typed subset. Most TCR sequences were observed very rarely across donors, whereas some public TCRs were present in many individuals. The earlier analysis of fewer than 750 of the donors excluded approximately 17 rarely observed V segments, including chromosome 9 orphons, because counts were too low. In a later genetic analysis, fewer N-insertions in productive TCRs were reported among donors in an Asian-associated ancestry cluster than the roughly 670-donor mean. Most CMV-associated TCR beta chains appeared to be HLA-restricted in a later analysis, and the HLA associations seemed to be driven largely by CMV exposure. The authors suggested that the approach could potentially be extended to other disease states and immunological phenotypes. Specific HLA alleles were associated with roughly 17,000 TCR beta sequences at a false discovery rate of 0.05 in a later analysis. In a later analysis, TCR association rates were found to vary across HLA loci, with the most associated TCRs seen for DRB1 alleles and the fewest for HLA-C alleles. The classifier was reported to diagnose cytomegalovirus status with high specificity and sensitivity in both the original cohort and the validation cohort. A further reported finding was that TCR beta sequences accurately predicted the HLA-A and HLA-B alleles for most subjects in the first cohort. Immune exposure information for the cohort was limited to CMV serostatus. In a later genetic analysis, a missense DCLRE1C variant was associated with V-gene and J-gene trimming of TCR beta chains, and the association was replicated in an independent cohort. A few of the identified cytomegalovirus-associated TCR beta chains were confirmed in vitro to be specific for cytomegalovirus antigens. Linkage disequilibrium might explain the correlated functional status among segregating V segments, but an unknown experimental factor could not be ruled out. The 87-base-pair reads could not distinguish some IMGT-functional V segments, including TRBV6-2 and TRBV6-3, so those segments were excluded. In an earlier analysis of 587 of the donors, most TCR beta V segments were observed in productive rearrangements about 87% or about 30% of the time, broadly matching IMGT annotations. Roughly uniform sequencing depth across donors was assumed in presence/absence analyses, although this assumption may not hold. According to a later analysis, parvovirus B19, influenza, CMV and Epstein-Barr virus appeared linked to several top co-occurrence clusters. The cohort was sequenced for TCR beta chains only, and without alpha or paired-chain data the features that could be detected were limited.

In total, 630 or so healthy bone marrow donors made up the cohort. At the time of sampling, every cohort member was nominally healthy, though immune exposures that went unrecorded were likely present. The donor tested CMV seronegative, placing the donor among the 350 or so seronegative members of the cohort. A peripheral blood sample was provided by each donor, and peripheral blood mononuclear cells were used for TCR beta sequencing. The Qiagen DNeasy Blood Extraction Kit was used to extract genomic DNA from the blood cell samples. V is pared back by 9 bases and J by 3 bases, with 13 bases lying between the germline termini. Taken from the germline V gene, the CDR1 and CDR2 loops are MNHEY and SVGAGI. From its cysteine to its phenylalanine, the CDR3 spans 13 amino acids. Just the 39-base CDR3 DNA is kept, in frame starting at base 1.

This TCR was recovered from a man aged 35 to 55 in good health and CMV-seronegative. Sequencing input: PBMCs. The rearranged chain carries TRBV6-5 and TRBJ2-3, with TRBD2 perhaps the D gene, on 6 matching bases. In nucleotide form, the sequence is TGTGCCAGTCGACCCGCGGGGACAGATACGCAGTATTTT. It codes for CASRPAGTDTQYF.